This entry concerns a single T cell receptor (beta chain). Its antigen is undetermined. This sample is part of a study of yellow fever vaccine responses in identical twins. Whole-study results and caveats: Each twin's T cell response to the vaccine was reported to look partly convergent and partly personalized.

TCRdb itself ran the RT-PCR reads through MiXCR, one entry per CDR3 protein. The profile covers over a thousand distinct CDR3 sequences, with roughly 80% appearing a single time and 25% taken by the ten largest. This receptor was obtained from a female donor who received the yellow fever vaccine. The starting material was T cells from blood (PBMCs), unsorted or a sorted subset (not recorded which), obtained before or after yellow fever vaccination (not recorded which).

CDR3 region: CASTRDFKETQYF. DNA of the CDR3: TGTGCCAGCACGCGGGACTTTAAAGAGACCCAGTACTTC. The V and J genes are TRBV6-6 and TRBJ2-5, with D possibly matching TRBD2 (6 bases). V shed 7 bases and J shed 3 bases, with 12 bases lying between them. Germline V lookup: CDR1 MNHNY, CDR2 SVGAGI (reference sequence). The CDR3 is made up of 13 amino acids.